The rows below give T cell receptor beta chains drawn from one sample of a study of cytomegalovirus exposure and HLA in healthy donors. Here immunoSEQ multiplex PCR was the method, and the copy in TCRdb shows in-frame clones only, minus some. The sample lists roughly 260,000 clones; about 90% were seen once. Sequenced material: PBMCs. The source is a woman younger than 35 in good health and CMV-seronegative. Each CDR3 is given with its conserved first and last residue. A D gene is named only where the DNA matches it firmly. Clone size is shown for a subset of rows, as once, few, many or a class of expanded clone.

TRBV2	.	.	TRBJ2-4	CASSESLAKNIQYF	TGTGCCAGCAGTGAATCTCTAGCCAAAAACATTCAGTACTTC
TRBV29-1	TRBD1	.	TRBJ1-1	CSVARQGAFTEAFF	TGCAGCGTAGCCAGACAGGGGGCCTTCACTGAAGCTTTCTTT
TRBV28	.	.	TRBJ1-1	CASVRAGGKAFF	TGTGCCAGCGTAAGGGCAGGCGGGAAAGCTTTCTTT
TRBV9	.	.	TRBJ2-1	CASSVVGAEQFF	TGTGCCAGCAGCGTAGTTGGTGCGGAGCAGTTCTTC
TRBV6-1	.	.	TRBJ1-5	CASRTVIANQPQHF	TGTGCCAGCAGGACAGTAATTGCCAATCAGCCCCAGCATTTT
TRBV27	.	.	TRBJ1-5	CASSTQGVHQPQHF	TGTGCCAGCAGTACGCAAGGGGTGCACCAGCCCCAGCATTTT
TRBV11-2	.	.	TRBJ1-4	CASSLTGIEKLFF	TGTGCCAGCAGCTTAACAGGGATCGAAAAACTGTTTTTT
TRBV7-2	.	.	TRBJ2-5	CASSLDFQETQYF	TGTGCCAGCAGCCTAGACTTCCAAGAGACCCAGTACTTC
TRBV5-1	.	.	TRBJ2-5	CASSLGLRSVAPAAQYF	TGCGCCAGCAGCTTGGGATTAAGGAGCGTAGCCCCCGCGGCCCAGTACTTC
TRBV7-8	.	.	TRBJ1-5	CASSLAPERSNQPQHF	TGTGCCAGCAGCCTAGCCCCAGAGAGGAGCAATCAGCCCCAGCATTTT
TRBV30	.	.	TRBJ2-2	CAWSVGFGQSAILGELFF	TGTGCCTGGAGTGTGGGGTTCGGACAGTCGGCGATACTCGGGGAGCTGTTTTTT
TRBV28	TRBD1	.	TRBJ1-1	CASNIDREDEAFF	TGTGCCAGCAATATAGACAGGGAGGATGAAGCTTTCTTT
TRBV5-1	.	.	TRBJ2-2	CASRTGTNSIFAGELFF	TGCGCCAGCAGAACCGGGACAAACAGTATTTTCGCCGGGGAGCTGTTTTTT
TRBV2	.	once	TRBJ1-1	CASSDRVPEAFF	TGTGCCAGCAGTGACCGAGTACCTGAAGCTTTCTTT
TRBV29-1	.	.	TRBJ1-1	CSVVRGILNTEAFF	TGCAGCGTTGTCAGGGGTATTTTGAACACTGAAGCTTTCTTT
TRBV29-1	.	many	TRBJ1-2	CSVEGQGRANYGYTF	TGCAGCGTTGAGGGGCAGGGGAGGGCCAACTATGGCTACACCTTC
TRBV27	.	.	TRBJ1-5	CASSFTGTNQPQHF	TGTGCCAGCAGTTTCACAGGGACAAATCAGCCCCAGCATTTT
TRBV11-2	TRBD1	.	TRBJ1-6	CASSRGQGQNSPLHF	TGTGCCAGCAGCCGGGGACAGGGGCAGAATTCACCCCTCCACTTT
TRBV6-5	.	.	TRBJ2-6	CASSLGGSGANVLTF	TGTGCCAGCAGCCTAGGGGGCTCTGGGGCCAACGTCCTGACTTTC
TRBV5-5	.	.	TRBJ2-4	CASSLTGGGTKNIQYF	TGTGCCAGCAGCCTGACAGGTGGCGGAACCAAAAACATTCAGTACTTC
TRBV18	TRBD2	.	TRBJ2-3	CASSPASGGITDTQYF	TGTGCCAGCTCACCGGCTAGCGGGGGTATCACAGATACGCAGTATTTT
TRBV19	.	.	TRBJ1-5	CASTDFYSNQPQHF	TGTGCCAGTACGGACTTTTATAGCAATCAGCCCCAGCATTTT
TRBV28	.	.	TRBJ1-1	CASSFLASNTEAFF	TGTGCCAGCAGTTTCTTGGCCTCGAACACTGAAGCTTTCTTT
TRBV6-5	.	.	TRBJ2-7	CASSYSGLTQEQYF	TGTGCCAGCAGTTACTCAGGCCTGACTCAAGAGCAGTACTTC
TRBV11-2	.	.	TRBJ1-2	CASSPSFRRTVNYGYTF	TGTGCCAGCAGCCCGTCCTTCCGACGGACAGTCAACTATGGCTACACCTTC
TRBV7-9	TRBD1	.	TRBJ1-2	CASSPGQGHPGGYTF	TGTGCCAGCAGCCCGGGACAGGGGCACCCCGGGGGCTACACCTTC
TRBV5-1	TRBD1	.	TRBJ1-6	CASSQSTGGNNSPLHF	TGCGCCAGCAGCCAATCGACAGGGGGAAATAATTCACCCCTCCACTTT
TRBV18	.	.	TRBJ1-6	CASSPGPLSNSPLHF	TGTGCCAGCTCACCAGGGCCTCTCTCCAATTCACCCCTCCACTTT
TRBV15	.	.	TRBJ2-5	CATSRDRFQETQYF	TGTGCCACCAGCAGAGACAGGTTTCAAGAGACCCAGTACTTC
TRBV30	TRBD1	.	TRBJ2-7	CAWSTGQASDEQYF	TGTGCCTGGAGCACTGGACAGGCGTCTGACGAGCAGTACTTC
TRBV5-1	TRBD1	.	TRBJ2-1	CASSKGQDSNEQFF	TGCGCCAGCAGCAAGGGACAGGATAGCAATGAGCAGTTCTTC
TRBV13	TRBD1	.	TRBJ2-3	CASSARDRGTDTQYF	TGTGCCAGCAGCGCTCGAGACAGGGGGACAGATACGCAGTATTTT
TRBV29-1	.	few	TRBJ2-3	CSVVPGMGTDTQYF	TGCAGCGTTGTTCCCGGGATGGGCACAGATACGCAGTATTTT
TRBV2	.	.	TRBJ2-2	CASNWGQNTGELFF	TGTGCCAGCAACTGGGGACAGAACACCGGGGAGCTGTTTTTT
TRBV5-6	TRBD2	.	TRBJ2-5	CASSWTSGGGETQYF	TGTGCCAGCAGCTGGACTAGCGGCGGGGGGGAGACCCAGTACTTC
TRBV11-2	TRBD1	once	TRBJ2-2	CASSTRQGKDNTGELFF	TGTGCCAGCAGCACTCGACAGGGGAAGGATAACACCGGGGAGCTGTTTTTT
TRBV11-2	.	.	TRBJ1-1	CASSLRSARTEAFF	TGTGCCAGCAGCTTAAGGTCGGCGCGGACTGAAGCTTTCTTT
TRBV5-1	.	.	TRBJ2-3	CASSRDTDTQYF	TGCGCCAGCAGCCGGGACACAGATACGCAGTATTTT
TRBV6-1	.	.	TRBJ2-1	CASSEEIRVPYNEQFF	TGTGCCAGCAGTGAAGAGATCCGGGTACCTTACAATGAGCAGTTCTTC
TRBV7-7	.	.	TRBJ1-2	CASSSFRQPYGYTF	TGTGCCAGCAGCTCATTCCGACAGCCTTATGGCTACACCTTC
TRBV2	.	.	TRBJ1-1	CASVNGGVPEAFF	TGTGCCAGCGTAAACGGGGGGGTTCCCGAAGCTTTCTTT
TRBV6-1	.	.	TRBJ1-2	CASSAVDSIPNGYTF	TGTGCCAGCAGTGCGGTCGACAGTATTCCGAATGGCTACACCTTC
TRBV10-2	.	.	TRBJ1-1	CASKAGLMNTEAFF	TGCGCCAGCAAAGCAGGGCTCATGAACACTGAAGCTTTCTTT
TRBV6-5	TRBD1	.	TRBJ1-1	CASSYTGGTEAFF	TGTGCCAGCAGTTATACAGGGGGCACTGAAGCTTTCTTT